One sample yielded the 12 T cell receptor beta chains listed below, sequenced in a study of T cell repertoires in cytomegalovirus infection. TCRdb re-called the reads with MiXCR, one entry per CDR3 protein. The sample holds under 350,000 distinct CDR3 sequences, about 9.2% seen once. Sequenced input: PBMCs. Source of these receptors: a human donor in good health (CMV status not recorded). Some clones in this sample may be carry-over from other donors' samples.

This clonotype was found once. The chain employs TRBV20-1 and TRBJ2-5; 9 nucleotides line up with TRBD2. With 6 bases clipped from V and 4 bases from J, the junction kept 6 bases outside the gene matches. Germline CDR1 DFQATT, CDR2 SNEGSKA (reference sequence). This CDR3 has 13 amino acids. The DNA for the CDR3 is TGCAGTGCGTGGACTAGCGTAGGAGAGACCCAGTACTTC. Its protein is CSAWTSVGETQYF.

This clonotype was observed many times. J is TRBJ1-5 and V is TRBV28; no clear D. Germline V gives CDR1 MDHEN, CDR2 SYDVKM. The CDR3 spans 16 residues. V dropped 2 bases and J dropped 4 bases, with 15 bases sitting between them. CDR3 DNA: TGTGCCAGCAGTTTAATACCTCGTGTGCTTAATCAGCCCCAGCATTTT. This encodes CASSLIPRVLNQPQHF. Combining the CDR3 with reference TRBV28 and TRBJ1-5 gives the whole variable domain DVKVTQSSRYLVKRTGEKVFLECVQDMDHENMFWYRQDPGLGLRLIYFSYDVKMKEKGDIPEGYSVSREKKERFSLILESASTNQTSMYLCASSLIPRVLNQPQHFGDGTRLSIL.

This clonotype has more than one count but fewer than ten. The chain employs TRBV28 and TRBJ2-5, with TRBD2 as a possible D gene (6 bases). Germline CDR1 and CDR2: MDHEN and SYDVKM. Trimming took off 1 base at V and 5 bases at J, with 11 bases between the two ends. The CDR3 totals 14 residues. The CDR3 DNA sequence: TGTGCCAGCAGTTTATACGGGGGTTGGGAGACCCAGTACTTC. It encodes CASSLYGGWETQYF.

Ten or more counts support this clonotype. The J gene is TRBJ2-5, the V gene TRBV7-3; a possible D gene is TRBD2 (6 bases). Germline V gives CDR1 SGHTA, CDR2 FQGTGA. Deletions cut 5 bases from V and 5 bases from J, with 12 bases between. The CDR3 runs 13 residues. Written as DNA, the CDR3 is TGTGCCAGCAGCCCGGGAGTGCGTGAGACCCAGTACTTC. Translation: CASSPGVRETQYF.

This clonotype was recorded at least ten times. CDR3 coding DNA: TGTGCCAGCAGCCCGCGGCTTGGGCAGGGAACAGATACGCAGTATTTT. Protein product: CASSPRLGQGTDTQYF. The chain combines TRBV7-2 with TRBJ2-3, with D perhaps matching TRBD1 (5 bases). Germline assignment: CDR1 SGHTA and CDR2 FQGNSA. V dropped 5 bases and J dropped 3 bases, with 18 bases sitting between them. This CDR3 region has 16 residues.

The rearrangement joins TRBV12-3 or TRBV12-4 to TRBJ1-4; D remains unclear. The germline V and J ends were trimmed by 4 bases and 4 bases, with 13 bases remaining between them. This CDR3 contains 15 residues. The CDR3 sequence is CASSSLGISNEKLFF. The CDR3 DNA follows: TGTGCCAGCAGTTCACTGGGGATAAGTAATGAAAAACTGTTTTTT.

This clonotype has only a few counts. The CDR3 region has the DNA TGTGCCAGCAGTTTACCCGTAGACACCTATGGCTACACCTTC. It is translated as CASSLPVDTYGYTF. V and J are TRBV28 and TRBJ1-2; no clear D gene. Trimming left V 2 bases short and J 4 bases short, with 11 bases between. This CDR3 spans 14 amino acids. Per the germline V gene, CDR1 is MDHEN and CDR2 is SYDVKM.

In this sample, this clonotype turned up many times. The genes are TRBV15 and TRBJ2-5, with D hard to call. This CDR3 region has 12 residues. Germline-derived CDR1 and CDR2 are LNHNV and YYDKDF (reference sequence). V was trimmed by 5 bases and J by 5 bases, leaving 9 bases between them. CDR3 in DNA: TGTGCCACCAGCCTGTTCCGGGAGACCCAGTACTTC. Its translation is CATSLFRETQYF. The whole variable domain, filled in from reference TRBV15 and TRBJ2-5, reads DAMVIQNPRYQVTQFGKPVTLSCSQTLNHNVMYWYQQKSSQAPKLLFHYYDKDFNNEADTPDNFQSRRPNTSFCFLDIRSPGLGDTAMYLCATSLFRETQYFGPGTRLLVL.

The table lists this clonotype with many counts. The CDR3 loop reads CSVEILGDSTDTQYF. CDR3 nucleotides: TGCAGCGTTGAAATTTTAGGGGACAGCACAGATACGCAGTATTTT. V gene TRBV29-1 combines with J gene TRBJ2-3; either TRBD1 or TRBD2 may supply D (5 bases each). Trimming cost V 2 bases and J 0 bases, with 12 bases left between them. Germline V gene lookup returns CDR1 SQVTM and CDR2 ANQGSEA. This CDR3 region has 15 residues.

This clonotype was seen repeatedly, ten times or more. The DNA of the CDR3 is TGCAGCGTTGAAGGGGGGAGGGGAGATGGCTACACCTTC. It specifies CSVEGGRGDGYTF. The chain employs TRBV29-1 and TRBJ1-2; D might be TRBD1 (5 bases). Germline V CDR1 and CDR2: SQVTM, ANQGSEA. V was shortened by 1 base and J by 6 bases, with 12 bases between the two germline ends. The length of the CDR3 is 13 residues.

At least ten counts were recorded for this clonotype. V and J are TRBV7-9 and TRBJ2-2, with a tentative D call TRBD2 (7 bases). Looked up from germline, CDR1 is SEHNR and CDR2 is FQNEAQ (reference sequence). V lost 7 bases and J 4 bases, leaving 22 bases between the germline ends. This CDR3 contains 17 residues. CDR3 coding DNA: TGTGCCAGCACCTCCAGGACGGGGGGCTTGGGCACCGGGGAGCTGTTTTTT. Translation gives CASTSRTGGLGTGELFF.

The chain couples TRBV4-2 to TRBJ2-5, with TRBD1 matching 7 bases. The CDR3 is 15 residues long. Germline assignment: CDR1 LGHNA and CDR2 YNFKEQ. With 1 base clipped from V and 5 bases from J, the junction kept 7 bases outside the gene matches. CDR3 region: CASSQVGTAAETQYF. The CDR3 DNA follows: TGTGCCAGCAGCCAAGTGGGGACAGCCGCCGAGACCCAGTACTTC.